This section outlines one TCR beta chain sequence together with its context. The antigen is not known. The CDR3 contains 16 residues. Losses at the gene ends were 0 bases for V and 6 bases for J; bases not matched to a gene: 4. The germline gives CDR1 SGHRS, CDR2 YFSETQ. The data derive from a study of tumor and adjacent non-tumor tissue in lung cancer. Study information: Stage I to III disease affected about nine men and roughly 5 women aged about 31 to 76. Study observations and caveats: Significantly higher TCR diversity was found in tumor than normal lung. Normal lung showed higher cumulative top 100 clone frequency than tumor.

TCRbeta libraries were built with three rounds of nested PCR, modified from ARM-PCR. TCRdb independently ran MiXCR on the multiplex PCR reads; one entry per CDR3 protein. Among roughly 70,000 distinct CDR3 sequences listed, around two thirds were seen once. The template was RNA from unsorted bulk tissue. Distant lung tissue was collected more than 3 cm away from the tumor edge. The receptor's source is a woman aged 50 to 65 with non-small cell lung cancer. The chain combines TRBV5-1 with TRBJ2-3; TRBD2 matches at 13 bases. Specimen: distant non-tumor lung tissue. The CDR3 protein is CASSLGTSGSSDTQYF. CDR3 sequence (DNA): TGCGCCAGCAGCTTGGGGACTAGCGGGAGCTCCGATACGCAGTATTTT.